This T cell receptor beta chain was found in a study of T cells after yellow fever vaccination. Whole-study results and caveats: Boosting was followed by the reappearance of most primary-vaccination clones (approximately 95% CD4, about 88% CD8). Researchers cautioned that FACS-sorted repertoires could harbor abundant clonotypes contaminating from the bulk population. Researchers noted that a small share of clonotypes showed up in both CD4 and CD8 compartments.

Researchers made TCR cDNA using 5'RACE template switching, and this step added a universal primer site and UMIs. MiXCR, run by TCRdb on the 5' RACE reads, gives a single entry per CDR3 protein. The sample carries 300,000 to 400,000 distinct CDR3 sequences, around 13% recorded once. The sample holds a few counts of this clonotype. The antigen remains undetermined. V gave up 8 bases and J gave up 0 bases, with 14 bases separating them. The CDR3 consists of 15 residues. Germline assignment: CDR1 MDHEN and CDR2 SYDVKM. This receptor was obtained from a young man who received the YFV17D yellow fever vaccine. Sequencing used CD4+ T cells sorted from PBMCs, obtained 15 days after the yellow fever booster vaccination. This sequence joins TRBV28 and TRBJ1-5; possible D gene TRBD1, 6 bases. The CDR3 DNA reads as TGTGCCAGCCAGACAGGAGACTATAGCAATCAGCCCCAGCATTTT. Its translation is CASQTGDYSNQPQHF.